This TCR beta chain came from a study of control samples from healthy donors and cancer patients. Repertoires were generated with immunoSEQ multiplex PCR, while TCRdb's copy carries only in-frame clones and drops some. The sample lists about 130,000 clones; 85% to 95% were seen once. Trimming cost V 6 bases and J 5 bases, with 14 bases left between them. The length of the CDR3 is 13 residues. Germline-derived CDR1 and CDR2 are SGHRS and YFSETQ. This sequence joins TRBV5-1 and TRBJ2-5; tentatively, D is TRBD1 (6 bases). This sequence originates from a man aged 80 or over with head and neck cancer. Specimen: PBMCs. The CDR3 DNA reads TGCGCCAGCACAACAGGGCCAGGGGAGACCCAGTACTTC. This encodes CASTTGPGETQYF.